These 10 T cell receptor beta chains were all obtained from the same sample, sequenced in a study of blood T cell repertoires in COVID-19. The protocol was immunoSEQ multiplex PCR, while the TCRdb copy is restricted to in-frame clones and leaves out a portion. This sample has some 200,000 clones; about 86% occur once, and the top ten carry over 13%. Sequencing used peripheral blood. Every receptor here comes from a man aged 25-45 years with active or convalescent COVID-19.

V and J are TRBV6-5 and TRBJ2-7, with a weak D call TRBD2 (6 bases). CDR1 and CDR2 from the germline V gene are MNHEY and SVGAGI. The CDR3 totals 11 residues. The CDR3 DNA reads as TGTGCTTTGGGGACTTCAAACGAGCAGTACGTC. Its protein is CALGTSNEQYV.

This chain uses TRBV27 with TRBJ2-2; tentatively, D is TRBD2 (6 bases). V was clipped by 10 bases and J by 0 bases, with 12 bases between them. This CDR3 has 14 amino acids. The germline CDR1 and CDR2 sequences are MNHEY and SMNVEV (reference sequence). CDR3 amino acids: CATRPGANTGELFF. The DNA for the CDR3 is TGTGCCACACGTCCGGGAGCGAACACCGGGGAGCTGTTTTTT.

Comment on this clone: This sample includes further DNA sequences coding for the same CDR3. V usage is TRBV29-1 and J usage is TRBJ1-2; 9 nucleotides line up with TRBD1. Germline-derived CDR1 and CDR2 are SQVTM and ANQGSEA. Unmatched junction bases numbered 8, after V lost 6 bases and J lost 3 bases. This CDR3 comprises 14 residues. The CDR3 DNA sequence: TGCAGCGTAGATAGGGACAGGGAGGACTATGGCTACACCTTC. It encodes CSVDRDREDYGYTF.

V is TRBV12-5 and J is TRBJ2-1; TRBD1 might be the D (5 bases). The germline gives CDR1 LGHNT, CDR2 FRNRAP. The V and J ends lost 0 bases and 7 bases respectively, with 16 bases between them. This CDR3 comprises 16 residues. DNA for the CDR3: TGTGCTAGTGGTTTGGTACCCTGGGCGAAGGGGAATGAGCAGTTCTTC. Amino acids: CASGLVPWAKGNEQFF.

Note on this clone: The same CDR3 also results from other DNA sequences found in this sample. The chain uses TRBV24-1 and TRBJ2-1; D may be TRBD2 (5 bases). Trimming stripped 4 bases from V and 3 bases from J, with 6 bases between. The germline V gene has CDR1 KGHDR and CDR2 SFDVKD. The CDR3 consists of 13 residues. The DNA of the CDR3 is TGTGCCACCAGTGAGGCGGGCTACAATGAGCAGTTCTTC. Its protein is CATSEAGYNEQFF.

This clone has more than one count but fewer than ten. V usage is TRBV2 and J usage is TRBJ2-2; D is undetermined. The CDR3 extends over 13 amino acids. CDR1 SNHLY and CDR2 FYNNEI come from the germline V gene. With 5 bases removed from V and 5 bases from J, the gap between germline ends came to 9 bases. CDR3 amino acids: CASSTGETGELFF. CDR3 sequence (DNA): TGTGCCAGCAGTACCGGTGAGACCGGGGAGCTGTTTTTT. The variable domain in full, with the rest retrieved from reference TRBV2 and TRBJ2-2, is EPEVTQTPSHQVTQMGQEVILRCVPISNHLYFYWYRQILGQKVEFLVSFYNNEISEKSEIFDDQFSVERPDGSNFTLKIRSTKLEDSAMYFCASSTGETGELFFGEGSRLTVL.

The chain joins TRBV18 to TRBJ1-1; 7 nucleotides line up with TRBD1. The junction had 10 bases not matched to a gene; V was cut back by 6 bases and J by 6 bases. Germline CDR1 reads KGHSH; CDR2 reads LQKENI. CDR3 length equals 14 residues. As DNA, the CDR3 is TGTGCCAGCTCGGGGGACAGCCTTCGGGCTGAAGCTTTCTTT. It is translated as CASSGDSLRAEAFF.

The chain couples TRBV27 to TRBJ2-7, with TRBD2 matching over 11 bases. CDR1 is MNHEY and CDR2 is SMNVEV in the germline V gene (reference sequence). CDR3 length: 16 residues. The junction had 6 bases not matched to a gene; V was cut back by 3 bases and J by 2 bases. CDR3 bases: TGTGCCAGCAGTTTTGGTGGGACTAGCGGCACCTACGAGCAGTACTTC. Its protein is CASSFGGTSGTYEQYF.

This clone has just a few counts. The J gene is TRBJ1-5, the V gene TRBV7-8; 9 nucleotides line up with TRBD1. CDR3 length: 14 amino acids. Germline trimming cut 7 bases from V and 4 bases from J; bases unmatched to any gene: 5. Germline assignment: CDR1 SGHVS and CDR2 FQNEAQ. The CDR3 bases are TGTGCCAGCAACCTGGGACAGGGTAATCAGCCCCAGCATTTT. Protein product: CASNLGQGNQPQHF.

The chain couples TRBV7-9 to TRBJ2-7, with D unresolved. Germline CDR1 SEHNR, CDR2 FQNEAQ (reference sequence). This CDR3 is 12 amino acids long. The ends were cut back, 3 bases at V and 4 bases at J, with 7 bases in the middle. The chain's CDR3 is CASSLETYEQYF. The CDR3 DNA reads TGTGCCAGCAGCTTGGAGACTTACGAGCAGTACTTC.